One sample yielded the 3 T cell receptor beta chains listed below, sequenced in a study of cytomegalovirus exposure and HLA in healthy donors (dated by TCRdb to about 2017). To prepare the library, the immunoSEQ multiplex PCR assay was applied. The table was pulled from immuneACCESS by TCRdb, which kept in-frame rearrangements only. Such tables lose some clones; where checked, under half of the loss comes from unresolved V genes, and the rest has no known cause. This sample has roughly 230,000 clones in its table, and roughly 91% of those were observed once. The ten most abundant clones make up just over 3% of the sample. Sequenced sample: PBMCs. Source of these receptors: a woman aged 30 to 39 in good health and CMV-seronegative.

This clone was counted a few times. V gene TRBV29-1 combines with J gene TRBJ1-2, with D unclear. V shed 7 bases and J shed 8 bases, with 14 bases lying between them. CDR1 is SQVTM, CDR2 ANQGSEA, per germline. CDR3 length equals 11 residues. DNA of the CDR3: TGCAGCGCCGAGGCGGGGTGGGGCTACACCTTC. This encodes CSAEAGWGYTF.

This chain connects TRBV28 to TRBJ2-7; D not certain. The CDR3 contains 14 residues. Trimming left V 6 bases short and J 4 bases short, with 16 bases between. Germline CDR1 and CDR2: MDHEN and SYDVKM. In DNA form, the CDR3 reads TGTGCCAGCAGAGCTACAGATTCGGCTTACGAGCAGTACTTC. Protein sequence: CASRATDSAYEQYF.

This clone was recorded only once. The V and J genes are TRBV5-1 and TRBJ2-1; 7 nucleotides agree with TRBD1. The V gene's germline CDR1 is SGHRS and CDR2 YFSETQ. Unmatched junction bases numbered 11, after V lost 4 bases and J lost 7 bases. The CDR3 totals 15 residues. CDR3 coding DNA: TGCGCCAGCAGCAGACAAGGGGGCGCGTATAATGAGCAGTTCTTC. This translates into CASSRQGGAYNEQFF.